The 10 T cell receptor beta chains below all came from one sample that was sequenced in a study of T cells in Graves' hyperthyroidism and ophthalmopathy. Regions amplified from RNA transcripts were the TCR beta CDR3 regions. In the first-round RT-PCR of the TCR CDR3, the HTBI primer set was used. Each CDR3 protein is one row after TCRdb ran MiXCR on the multiplex PCR reads. The table shows around 420,000 distinct CDR3 sequences, with around a sixth occurring only once. Specimen: blood. These receptors were collected from a woman between 18 and 30 years old with Graves' hyperthyroidism.

This chain joins TRBV9 and TRBJ1-2; no firm D call. The V gene's germline CDR1 is SGDLS and CDR2 YYNGEE. This CDR3 region has 16 residues. The ends were cut back, 0 bases at V and 6 bases at J, with 18 bases in the middle. CDR3 region: CASSVGTDGPYNGYTF. In nucleotides, the CDR3 is TGTGCCAGCAGCGTAGGGACGGACGGCCCCTATAATGGCTACACCTTC.

Written as DNA, the CDR3 is TGTGCCAGCTCGCAGGGAGGGGATTATAATTCACCCCTCCACTTT. It encodes CASSQGGDYNSPLHF. J is TRBJ1-6 and V is TRBV18; TRBD1 is a possible D gene (5 bases). Germline V gives CDR1 KGHSH, CDR2 LQKENI. The CDR3 totals 15 residues. Trimming pared 6 bases from V and 4 bases from J, leaving 13 bases between.

The sample holds many counts of this clonotype. The V gene is TRBV13, the J gene TRBJ2-3; the D gene is possibly TRBD2 (6 bases). Germline CDR1 and CDR2: PRHDT and FYEKMQ (reference sequence). The CDR3 totals 14 residues. Trimming stripped 1 base from V and 4 bases from J, with 9 bases between. The CDR3 DNA sequence: TGTGCCAGCAGCTTAGATTGGGGGGCAGATACGCAGTATTTT. Amino acids: CASSLDWGADTQYF.

This clonotype has a count of ten or more. The chain is built from TRBV27 and TRBJ2-5; D not certain. Trimming shortened V by 5 bases and J by 1 base, and 17 bases separated the two germline ends. This CDR3 is built from 16 residues. The germline V gene encodes CDR1 MNHEY and CDR2 SMNVEV (reference sequence). Here the CDR3 reads CASSPTAHSIQETQYF. For the CDR3, the DNA is TGTGCCAGCAGTCCCACGGCCCACTCAATCCAAGAGACCCAGTACTTC.

The gene calls are TRBV7-2 and TRBJ1-2; D not certain. Germline CDR1 reads SGHTA; CDR2 reads FQGNSA. CDR3 size: 11 residues. V was cut by 3 bases and J by 5 bases, with 4 bases left in between. The CDR3: CASSFIYGYTF. The CDR3 DNA is TGTGCCAGCAGCTTCATTTATGGCTACACCTTC.

The V gene is TRBV5-1, the J gene TRBJ2-7; the D is unclear. CDR3 length: 15 amino acids. CDR1 and CDR2 (germline): SGHRS, YFSETQ. Trimming pared 0 bases from V and 0 bases from J, leaving 10 bases between. The CDR3 here is CASSLGPQSSYEQYF. The CDR3 DNA reads as TGCGCCAGCAGCTTGGGACCCCAGAGCTCCTACGAGCAGTACTTC.

This clonotype was seen at least ten times. J is TRBJ2-3 and V is TRBV3-1, with TRBD2 matching 7 bases. This CDR3 has 13 amino acids. CDR1 is LGHDT and CDR2 is YNNKEL in the germline V gene (reference sequence). V lost 6 bases, J lost 6 bases, and 6 bases stayed unmatched. CDR3 loop: CASRKLASDTQYF. In nucleotides, the CDR3 is TGTGCCAGCAGGAAACTAGCGTCTGATACGCAGTATTTT.

This clonotype was recorded many times. The genes are TRBV10-3 and TRBJ1-1, with 8 bases lining up with TRBD1. V was pared by 4 bases and J by 0 bases, with 1 base of the junction left unmatched. This CDR3 has 14 residues. Germline CDR1 is ENHRY and CDR2 is SYGVKD. CDR3 DNA: TGTGCCATCAGTGGACAGGGGATGAACACTGAAGCTTTCTTT. Its translation: CAISGQGMNTEAFF.

This clonotype was counted at least ten times. This chain joins TRBV11-3 and TRBJ2-7; D is ambiguous. CDR1 SGHNT and CDR2 YENEEA come from the germline V gene. The CDR3 length is 15 residues. Deletions cut 6 bases from V and 6 bases from J, with 21 bases between. In DNA form, the CDR3 reads TGTGCCAGCAGTTCAACCGGGCCCTCCATGAGCGAGCAGTACTTC. It is translated as CASSSTGPSMSEQYF. Full variable domain (outside the CDR3, taken from reference TRBV11-3 and TRBJ2-7): EAGVVQSPRYKIIEKKQPVAFWCNPISGHNTLYWYLQNLGQGPELLIRYENEEAVDDSQLPKDRFSAERLKGVDSTLKIQPAELGDSAVYLCASSSTGPSMSEQYFGPGTRLTVT.

This clonotype was observed many times. The genes are TRBV11-3 and TRBJ2-3; D could derive from TRBD1 or TRBD2 (5 bases each). Germline V gene lookup returns CDR1 SGHNT and CDR2 YENEEA. Trimming took 5 bases from V and 3 from J, leaving 18 bases between them. The CDR3 totals 16 residues. This chain's CDR3 is CASSLLRGLGTDTQYF. In nucleotides, the CDR3 is TGTGCCAGCAGCCTGTTGAGGGGTCTGGGGACAGATACGCAGTATTTT.